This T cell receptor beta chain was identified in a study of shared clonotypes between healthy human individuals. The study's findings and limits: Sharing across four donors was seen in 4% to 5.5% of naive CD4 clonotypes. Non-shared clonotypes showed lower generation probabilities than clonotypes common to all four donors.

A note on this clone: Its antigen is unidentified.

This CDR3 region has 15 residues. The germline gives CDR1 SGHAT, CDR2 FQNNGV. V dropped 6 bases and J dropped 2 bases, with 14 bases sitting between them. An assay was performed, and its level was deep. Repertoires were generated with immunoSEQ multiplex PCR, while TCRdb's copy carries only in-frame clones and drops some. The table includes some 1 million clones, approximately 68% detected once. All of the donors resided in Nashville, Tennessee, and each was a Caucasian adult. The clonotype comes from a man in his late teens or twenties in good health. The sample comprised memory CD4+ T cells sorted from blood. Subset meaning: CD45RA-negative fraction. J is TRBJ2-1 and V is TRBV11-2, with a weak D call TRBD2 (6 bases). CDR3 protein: CASRETSSPYNEQFF. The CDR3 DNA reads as TGTGCCAGCAGGGAGACTAGTTCCCCCTACAATGAGCAGTTCTTC.